The 13 T cell receptor beta chains below were found in one sample sequenced in a study of blood T cell repertoires in COVID-19. Some clones are missing from TCRdb's copy, which holds only in-frame ones; the method was immunoSEQ multiplex PCR. The sample records 110,000 or so clones, roughly 85% being singletons. The sequencing input was peripheral blood. These receptors were collected from a human donor in a cohort sampled during active COVID-19.

The V and J genes are TRBV7-2 and TRBJ2-3, with TRBD2 identical over 7 bases. Per the germline V gene, CDR1 is SGHTA and CDR2 is FQGNSA. CDR3 length: 15 residues. V trimming: 5 bases; J trimming: 5 bases; junction bases outside the gene matches: 10. CDR3 nucleotide sequence: TGTGCCAGCAGCAAACAGCGGGGCGCGGTAGATACGCAGTATTTT. It specifies CASSKQRGAVDTQYF.

The J gene is TRBJ1-2, the V gene TRBV7-6; 7 bases line up with TRBD1. After removal of 4 bases from V and 3 bases from J, the junction contained 11 bases not matched to a gene. The V gene's germline CDR1 is SGHVS and CDR2 FNYEAQ. The CDR3 totals 16 residues. The CDR3 bases are TGTGCCAGCAGCTCCCAGCGTCGACAGGGAGACTATGGCTACACCTTC. This codes for CASSSQRRQGDYGYTF.

V and J are TRBV28 and TRBJ1-4; a possible D gene is TRBD1 (6 bases). V lost 6 bases and J lost 8, with 13 bases in between. Per germline, CDR1 MDHEN and CDR2 SYDVKM. The CDR3 has 13 residues. The CDR3, as DNA: TGTGCCAGCAGGCCACAGGGTAACGAAAAACTGTTTTTT. This encodes CASRPQGNEKLFF. The variable domain in full, with the rest retrieved from reference TRBV28 and TRBJ1-4, is DVKVTQSSRYLVKRTGEKVFLECVQDMDHENMFWYRQDPGLGLRLIYFSYDVKMKEKGDIPEGYSVSREKKERFSLILESASTNQTSMYLCASRPQGNEKLFFGSGTQLSVL.

V usage is TRBV11-2 and J usage is TRBJ2-3; perhaps TRBD2 as D (6 bases). This CDR3 is 14 amino acids long. The germline gives CDR1 SGHAT, CDR2 FQNNGV. Trimming left V 6 bases short and J 4 bases short, with 14 bases between. Here the CDR3 DNA reads TGTGCCAGCAGGGTTCGCGGGGAATCAGATACGCAGTATTTT. Amino acids: CASRVRGESDTQYF.

This clone has only a few counts. The chain uses TRBV9 and TRBJ2-7; 9 nucleotides line up with TRBD1. Unmatched junction bases numbered 8, after V lost 4 bases and J lost 3 bases. In germline, CDR1 is SGDLS, CDR2 YYNGEE. This CDR3 has 15 amino acids. CDR3 in DNA: TGTGCCAGCAGCACCCGCTCGGACAGGGGCTACGAGCAGTACTTC. Translation gives CASSTRSDRGYEQYF.

The chain has TRBV12-3 or TRBV12-4 and TRBJ1-2; no definite D call. V lost 5 bases to trimming and J lost 8 bases, with 15 bases between them. The CDR3 has 13 amino acids. The CDR3 region is CASSPFPAAGYTF. In DNA form, the CDR3 reads TGTGCCAGCAGTCCTTTTCCCGCGGCGGGCTACACCTTC.

V gene TRBV29-1 combines with J gene TRBJ2-7; 9 bases align to TRBD1. J gave up 3 bases and V 7 bases, and 7 bases lay outside the gene matches. The CDR3 extends over 13 amino acids. CDR1 and CDR2 from the germline V gene are SQVTM and ANQGSEA. CDR3 region: CSGTGQGNYEQYF. The CDR3 DNA reads TGCAGCGGAACGGGACAGGGAAACTACGAGCAGTACTTC.

This clone came up once. The chain has TRBV6-5 and TRBJ1-2; TRBD1 might be the D (6 bases). Germline V CDR1 and CDR2: MNHEY, SVGAGI. Trimming took 6 bases from V and 2 from J, leaving 10 bases between them. CDR3 size: 13 residues. The CDR3 is CASSLQGNYGYTF. The CDR3 bases are TGTGCCAGCAGCTTACAGGGAAACTATGGCTACACCTTC.

The chain employs TRBV6-1 and TRBJ2-7, with a weak D call TRBD1 (6 bases). Per germline, CDR1 MNHNS and CDR2 SASEGT. The CDR3 covers 15 residues. The V gene lost 0 bases and the J gene lost 2 bases, with 11 bases spanning the gap. The CDR3 nucleotides read TGTGCCAGCAGTGAAGCGACAGGTCACCCCTACGAGCAGTACTTC. Translation: CASSEATGHPYEQYF.

DNA of the CDR3: TGTGCCAGCAGCCAAGACCCAACAGACAACTCTGGGGCCAACGTCCTGACTTTC. Encoded protein: CASSQDPTDNSGANVLTF. This rearrangement joins TRBV4-2 to TRBJ2-6; no reliable D call. Between the trimmed V and J ends, which lost 0 bases and 0 bases, there was a span of 12 bases. This CDR3 is 18 amino acids long. Germline V gives CDR1 LGHNA, CDR2 YNFKEQ.

CDR3 sequence reads: CASSQIGARAGELFF. The CDR3, as DNA: TGTGCCAGCAGCCAAATAGGTGCACGGGCCGGGGAGCTGTTTTTT. This chain links TRBV14 with TRBJ2-2; D remains ambiguous. Germline CDR1 and CDR2: SGHDN and FVKESK. Trimming removed 2 bases from V and 6 bases from J, with 13 bases in between. CDR3 length: 15 residues.

The chain uses TRBV18 and TRBJ2-1, with D tentatively TRBD1 (6 bases). This CDR3 is built from 15 residues. Deletions cut 4 bases from V and 0 bases from J, with 10 bases between. The germline V gene encodes CDR1 KGHSH and CDR2 LQKENI. The CDR3 nucleotides read TGTGCCAGCTCACTAGGGGGTATCTCCTACAATGAGCAGTTCTTC. This sequence encodes CASSLGGISYNEQFF.

V and J are TRBV6-5 and TRBJ1-2; 10 nucleotides align to TRBD1. The V and J ends lost 2 bases and 8 bases, in that order; junction bases with no gene match: 5. CDR1 is MNHEY, CDR2 SVGAGI, per germline. This CDR3 comprises 14 residues. In DNA, the CDR3 is TGTGCCAGCAGTTACAGGACAGGGGGTGGAGGCTACACCTTC. This sequence encodes CASSYRTGGGGYTF.